These 17 T cell receptor beta chains were all obtained from the same sample, sequenced in a study of human T cells and chemical hapten exposure (dated by TCRdb to about 2021). This specimen's time point label, interpreted: pre-sensitization, week 0. Sample treatment or condition, as interpreted from the label and publication: therapeutic diphenylcyclopropenone sensitization with weekly scalp DPC. Library method: RACE. Sequencer: NextSeq 500. TCRdb's own reprocessing of the public reads used fastp at Q25 and MiXCR and kept productive beta chains. All rows with the same CDR3 protein become a single entry with the most common DNA and genes. The sample includes a few hundred thousand distinct CDR3 sequences, with 5% to 6.5% observed a single time. Of the sample, under 9.5% falls within the top ten clones. Sequences were derived from whole blood, sampled in connection with sensitization to the hapten diphenylcyclopropenone (DPC). The receptors derive from a woman aged 18-29 years with alopecia areata. Some clones in this sample may be carry-over from other donors' samples.

This clonotype was seen at least ten times. The chain has TRBV4-2 and TRBJ1-1; D unresolved. The V end lost 1 base, the J end lost 5 bases, and 11 bases lay between the germline ends. Germline V gives CDR1 LGHNA, CDR2 YNFKEQ. This CDR3 spans 14 amino acids. This chain's CDR3 is CASSQVGGRTEAFF. The CDR3 region has the DNA TGTGCCAGCAGCCAAGTGGGAGGGAGGACTGAAGCTTTCTTT.

The chain recombines TRBV12-3 or TRBV12-4 with TRBJ2-2; 9 bases agree with TRBD1. This CDR3 has 15 amino acids. V lost 3 bases, J lost 4 bases, and 3 bases stayed unmatched. The CDR3 coding sequence is TGTGCCAGCAGTTTTGGGACAGGGCTCACCGGGGAGCTGTTTTTT. Its protein product is CASSFGTGLTGELFF.

This clonotype was seen repeatedly, ten times or more. The V call is TRBV2, the J call TRBJ2-1; 8 positions agree with TRBD2. The CDR3 spans 16 residues. Trimming took 7 bases from V and 0 from J; bases not matched to a gene: 8. Germline assignment: CDR1 SNHLY and CDR2 FYNNEI. The CDR3 spells CASKNSGTSSYNEQFF. CDR3 DNA sequence: TGTGCCAGCAAGAATAGCGGGACGAGCTCCTACAATGAGCAGTTCTTC. Based on the CDR3 plus reference TRBV2 and TRBJ2-1, the full variable domain is EPEVTQTPSHQVTQMGQEVILRCVPISNHLYFYWYRQILGQKVEFLVSFYNNEISEKSEIFDDQFSVERPDGSNFTLKIRSTKLEDSAMYFCASKNSGTSSYNEQFFGPGTRLTVL.

V usage is TRBV7-9 and J usage is TRBJ1-2, with 7 bases aligning to TRBD1. The junction had 7 bases not matched to a gene; V was cut back by 6 bases and J by 0 bases. The length of the CDR3 is 15 residues. Germline CDR1 and CDR2: SEHNR and FQNEAQ (reference sequence). The CDR3 region has the DNA TGTGCCAGCAGTATCGCAGGGGGTACTAACTATGGCTACACCTTC. Translated, it gives CASSIAGGTNYGYTF.

The table lists this clonotype with many counts. The chain couples TRBV11-1 to TRBJ1-1; 11 bases are a match to TRBD1. The V segment lost 3 bases and the J segment 5 bases; nucleotides outside the gene matches: 8. The CDR3 consists of 16 residues. The germline V gene encodes CDR1 SGHAT and CDR2 FQDESV (reference sequence). CDR3 bases: TGTGCCAGCAGCTTCTGGACAGGGGGCTCAAAGACTGAAGCTTTCTTT. Translated, it gives CASSFWTGGSKTEAFF. The variable domain in full, with the rest retrieved from reference TRBV11-1 and TRBJ1-1, is EAEVAQSPRYKITEKSQAVAFWCDPISGHATLYWYRQILGQGPELLVQFQDESVVDDSQLPKDRFSAERLKGVDSTLKIQPAELGDSAMYLCASSFWTGGSKTEAFFGQGTRLTVV.

This clonotype has just a few counts. V gene TRBV5-1 combines with J gene TRBJ1-4; D perhaps matches TRBD1 (5 bases). The CDR3 is made up of 15 amino acids. Germline V CDR1 and CDR2: SGHRS, YFSETQ. V dropped 0 bases and J dropped 8 bases, with 14 bases sitting between them. DNA of the CDR3: TGCGCCAGCAGCTTGGAGGGGTATCGGGAGGAAAAACTGTTTTTT. It translates to CASSLEGYREEKLFF. The variable domain in full, completed from reference TRBV5-1 and TRBJ1-4, reads KAGVTQTPRYLIKTRGQQVTLSCSPISGHRSVSWYQQTPGQGLQFLFEYFSETQRNKGNFPGRFSGRQFSNSRSEMNVSTLELGDSALYLCASSLEGYREEKLFFGSGTQLSVL.

This clonotype was detected a few times. The chain joins TRBV14 to TRBJ1-2, with D unclear. CDR3 length: 16 amino acids. The germline V and J ends were trimmed by 3 bases and 6 bases, with 20 bases remaining between them. Germline V gene data show CDR1 as SGHDN and CDR2 as FVKESK. The CDR3 sequence is CASSQVGIFPGDGYTF. In DNA, the CDR3 is TGTGCCAGCAGCCAGGTCGGGATTTTCCCCGGGGATGGCTACACCTTC.

This CDR3 reads CAAGTGDSYNEQFF. Here the CDR3 DNA reads TGTGCCGCCGGAACGGGGGACTCCTACAATGAGCAGTTCTTC. V usage is TRBV3-1 and J usage is TRBJ2-1; weak D call: TRBD2 (6 bases). The CDR3 is 14 amino acids. V lost 11 bases and J lost 0, with 14 bases in between. CDR1 is LGHDT and CDR2 is YNNKEL in the germline V gene (reference sequence).

V and J are TRBV13 and TRBJ2-2; a possible D gene is TRBD1 (5 bases). The V end lost 5 bases, the J end lost 3 bases, and 13 bases lay between the germline ends. Germline V gene sequence: CDR1 PRHDT, CDR2 FYEKMQ (reference sequence). This CDR3 has 15 residues. CDR3 sequence (DNA): TGTGCCAGCAGCCAATCCGAAGGGGACACCGGGGAGCTGTTTTTT. Translating it yields CASSQSEGDTGELFF.

This chain links TRBV7-8 with TRBJ2-7, with no clear D. V gave up 1 base and J gave up 3 bases, with 10 bases separating them. This CDR3 contains 14 residues. CDR1 is SGHVS, CDR2 FQNEAQ, per germline. The CDR3 protein is CASSLEAQSYEQYF. DNA for the CDR3: TGTGCCAGCAGCTTAGAAGCACAGAGCTACGAGCAGTACTTC.

Ten or more counts support this clonotype. The J gene is TRBJ1-4, the V gene TRBV20-1; the D is unclear. In germline, CDR1 is DFQATT, CDR2 SNEGSKA (reference sequence). The V and J ends lost 3 bases and 0 bases respectively, with 5 bases between them. CDR3 length equals 13 residues. CDR3 nucleotides: TGCAGTGCTAGGGCACCAACTAATGAAAAACTGTTTTTT. Translating it yields CSARAPTNEKLFF.

In this sample, this clonotype turned up many times. The rearrangement uses TRBV29-1 and TRBJ2-2, with 9 bases aligning to TRBD1. The CDR3 loop spans 14 amino acids. Germline-derived CDR1 and CDR2 are SQVTM and ANQGSEA. With 6 bases clipped from V and 3 bases from J, the junction kept 5 bases outside the gene matches. DNA for the CDR3: TGCAGCGTCGAACAGGGGGCCCACACCGGGGAGCTGTTTTTT. As protein: CSVEQGAHTGELFF.

The chain carries TRBV6-6 and TRBJ2-4, with D perhaps TRBD1 (6 bases). V was trimmed by 6 bases and J by 6 bases, leaving 15 bases between them. The CDR3 covers 14 residues. Per the germline V gene, CDR1 is MNHNY and CDR2 is SVGAGI (reference sequence). Here the CDR3 DNA reads TGTGCCAGCAGGCAGGGGCTACAGGGAAACATTCAGTACTTC. Translation: CASRQGLQGNIQYF.

This clonotype was found many times. V is TRBV5-5 and J is TRBJ2-7; TRBD2 is a possible D gene (5 bases). Trimming stripped 3 bases from V and 0 bases from J, with 13 bases between. Germline assignment: CDR1 SGHKS and CDR2 YYEKEE (reference sequence). The CDR3 length is 15 residues. This chain's CDR3 is CASSSLTGFSYEQYF. The DNA of the CDR3 is TGTGCCAGCAGCTCCTTGACGGGGTTCTCCTACGAGCAGTACTTC.

This clonotype was counted only a few times. The genes are TRBV6-5 and TRBJ2-7; TRBD2 aligns across 7 bases. The V and J ends lost 0 bases and 3 bases, in that order; junction bases with no gene match: 8. CDR1 MNHEY and CDR2 SVGAGI come from the germline V gene. This CDR3 spans 16 amino acids. CDR3: CASSYSGERGRYEQYF. CDR3 bases: TGTGCCAGCAGTTACTCCGGGGAGCGGGGCCGCTACGAGCAGTACTTC.

This clonotype was seen more than once but under ten times. This chain connects TRBV12-5 to TRBJ2-3; perhaps TRBD1 as D (6 bases). Germline assignment: CDR1 LGHNT and CDR2 FRNRAP. The V end was cut by 6 bases, the J end by 2 bases, with 15 bases between. The CDR3 sequence is 15 residues long. DNA for the CDR3: TGTGCTAGTGGCTGGGGGCAGGGCGACACAGATACGCAGTATTTT. Translation gives CASGWGQGDTDTQYF.

This clonotype has at least ten counts. The chain is built from TRBV7-6 and TRBJ2-1; no clear D gene. Germline CDR1 SGHVS, CDR2 FNYEAQ. The V end was cut by 9 bases, the J end by 12 bases, with 21 bases between. The CDR3 loop spans 13 amino acids. Here the CDR3 DNA reads TGTGCCAGTTCCGGGTACCAAAAATATGGGCAGTTCTTC. The encoded protein is CASSGYQKYGQFF.